These 4 T cell receptor beta chains originate from one sample sequenced in a study of CD4+ T cells in melanoma (dated by TCRdb to the early 2020s). Library preparation was by the immunoSEQ multiplex PCR assay. TCRdb took over this immuneACCESS table, retaining in-frame rearrangements with V and J assigned. Such tables are incomplete; in checked studies, under half of the missing clones stem from an unresolved V gene, and the remainder is unexplained. In all, the sample holds some 12,000 clones, and approximately 70% of those were seen once. The top ten constitute 9.5% of the sample. Sequencing was performed on cells from a culture (not recorded whether cultured in vitro). These receptors were obtained from a human donor with melanoma.

The V gene is TRBV6-6, the J gene TRBJ1-1; the D gene is possibly TRBD1 (5 bases). Germline V gene sequence: CDR1 MNHNY, CDR2 SVGAGI (reference sequence). The CDR3 spans 13 residues. V gave up 7 bases and J gave up 2 bases, with 11 bases separating them. In nucleotides, the CDR3 is TGTGCCAGCAACCCAGGGACTAACACTGAAGCTTTCTTT. Translation: CASNPGTNTEAFF.

The rearrangement joins TRBV10-2 to TRBJ2-3; 7 nucleotides align to TRBD1. The CDR3 has 13 amino acids. The V gene end was trimmed by 6 bases and the J gene end by 4 bases; junction bases not matched to a gene: 4. Germline CDR1 WSHSY, CDR2 SAAADI. The CDR3 coding sequence is TGCGCCAGCAGCCCCGACAGGGCAGATACGCAGTATTTT. The encoded protein is CASSPDRADTQYF.

The rearrangement uses TRBV20-1 and TRBJ2-3, with D unclear. Germline V gene lookup returns CDR1 DFQATT and CDR2 SNEGSKA (reference sequence). V gave up 5 bases and J gave up 2 bases, with 5 bases separating them. The CDR3 covers 11 residues. The CDR3 reads CSAGTTDTQYF. CDR3 nucleotides: TGCAGTGCTGGCACCACAGATACGCAGTATTTT.

This sequence joins TRBV5-1 and TRBJ1-1; no definite D call. CDR1 SGHRS and CDR2 YFSETQ come from the germline V gene. With 4 bases removed from V and 0 bases from J, the gap between germline ends came to 13 bases. This CDR3 has 15 residues. The DNA for the CDR3 is TGCGCCAGCAGCGGTATCCCCGGCATGAACACTGAAGCTTTCTTT. Translated: CASSGIPGMNTEAFF.